These 24 T cell receptor beta chains were all obtained from the same sample, sequenced in a study of blood T cell repertoires in COVID-19. TCRdb keeps only in-frame clones here, not all; method: immunoSEQ multiplex PCR. The repertoire includes about 160,000 clones, roughly 85% of them detected once, and 5% to 6% sits in the top ten. Sequenced sample: peripheral blood. The receptors were sampled from a woman in her forties or fifties with COVID-19, enrolled during active disease.

The chain joins TRBV29-1 to TRBJ2-2; D unresolved. V dropped 4 bases and J dropped 1 base, with 10 bases sitting between them. From germline, CDR1 is SQVTM and CDR2 ANQGSEA. The CDR3 loop spans 14 amino acids. As DNA, the CDR3 is TGCAGCGTTGTTTCCGCGGTGAACACCGGGGAGCTGTTTTTT. It yields the protein CSVVSAVNTGELFF.

V is TRBV11-3 and J is TRBJ1-2; tentatively, D is TRBD1 (5 bases). Germline V lookup: CDR1 SGHNT, CDR2 YENEEA. Trimming stripped 0 bases from V and 7 bases from J, with 12 bases between. The CDR3 is made up of 14 amino acids. The CDR3 coding sequence is TGTGCCAGCAGCTTAGAATCAGGGTTGCGTGGCTACACCTTC. It yields the protein CASSLESGLRGYTF.

On this clone itself: The junction departs from the called germline gene at one end, perhaps through a read error. This chain links TRBV7-7 with TRBJ2-3; TRBD1 agrees at 9 bases. The CDR3 has 13 amino acids. The germline CDR1 and CDR2 sequences are SSHAT and FNYEAQ (reference sequence). The CDR3 spells CASSRGTGDTQYF. The CDR3 DNA is TGTGCTAGCAGTCGTGGGACAGGGGATACGCAGTATTTT.

The chain is built from TRBV4-1 and TRBJ2-1, with 8 bases fitting TRBD1. Germline trimming cut 0 bases from V and 9 bases from J; bases unmatched to any gene: 10. This CDR3 region has 16 residues. From germline, CDR1 is MGHRA and CDR2 YSYEKL. The CDR3 protein is CASSQEMDRALGEQFF. The CDR3 DNA is TGCGCCAGCAGCCAAGAAATGGACAGGGCCCTCGGTGAGCAGTTCTTC.

The chain couples TRBV11-2 to TRBJ2-7; D is possibly TRBD2 (5 bases). This CDR3 region has 14 residues. V shed 2 bases and J shed 1 base, with 9 bases lying between them. The V gene's germline CDR1 is SGHAT and CDR2 FQNNGV. CDR3 residues: CASSLFSGSYEQYF. DNA for the CDR3: TGTGCCAGCAGCTTATTTTCGGGGTCCTACGAGCAGTACTTC. Complete variable domain (other parts from reference TRBV11-2 and TRBJ2-7): EAGVAQSPRYKIIEKRQSVAFWCNPISGHATLYWYQQILGQGPKLLIQFQNNGVVDDSQLPKDRFSAERLKGVDSTLKIQPAKLEDSAVYLCASSLFSGSYEQYFGPGTRLTVT.

The chain couples TRBV3-1 (or the pseudogene TRBV3-2) to TRBJ1-2; D gene ambiguous. Per germline, CDR1 LGHDT and CDR2 YNNKEL (reference sequence). V lost 0 bases and J lost 9, with 11 bases in between. This CDR3 is built from 13 residues. The CDR3 region is CASSQEGEMSYTF. The CDR3, as DNA: TGTGCCAGCAGCCAAGAGGGAGAGATGAGCTACACCTTC.

J is TRBJ1-1 and V is TRBV5-4; D may be TRBD1 (6 bases). Trimming stripped 0 bases from V and 2 bases from J, with 11 bases between. CDR3 length: 15 residues. Germline values: CDR1 SGHNT, CDR2 YYREEE (reference sequence). The CDR3 coding sequence is TGTGCCAGCAGCTTGGAAGTCAGGGGCAACACTGAAGCTTTCTTT. It encodes CASSLEVRGNTEAFF.

V and J are TRBV11-2 and TRBJ2-5; 16 positions match TRBD2. Germline V gives CDR1 SGHAT, CDR2 FQNNGV. The CDR3 extends over 16 amino acids. V shed 4 bases and J 4 bases; nucleotides not matched to a gene: 3. The chain's CDR3 is CASSSGLAGGRETQYF. The DNA for the CDR3 is TGTGCCAGCAGCTCGGGACTAGCGGGGGGGCGAGAGACCCAGTACTTC.

The genes are TRBV4-1 and TRBJ2-2; 8 nucleotides match TRBD2. This CDR3 spans 16 amino acids. From germline, CDR1 is MGHRA and CDR2 YSYEKL. With 6 bases clipped from V and 4 bases from J, the junction kept 10 bases outside the gene matches. CDR3 bases: TGCGCCAGCAGACATCCCGGGACTAGTAGCACCGGGGAGCTGTTTTTT. Encoded protein: CASRHPGTSSTGELFF.

The chain combines TRBV28 with TRBJ1-2, with D possibly matching TRBD1 (5 bases). The CDR3 runs to 12 residues. CDR1 and CDR2 from the germline V gene are MDHEN and SYDVKM. The V end was cut by 6 bases, the J end by 12 bases, with 17 bases between. The CDR3 is CASSTLSRGHTF. Here the CDR3 DNA reads TGTGCCAGCAGCACTTTAAGTAGGGGTCACACCTTC.

The gene calls are TRBV18 and TRBJ2-5, with D possibly being TRBD2 (6 bases). CDR1 and CDR2 (germline): KGHSH, LQKENI. The CDR3 spans 15 residues. Trimming shortened V by 3 bases and J by 4 bases, and 15 bases separated the two germline ends. CDR3 in DNA: TGTGCCAGCTCACCTTCCGCCCTGGGGGGAGAGACCCAGTACTTC. Translated: CASSPSALGGETQYF.

The rearrangement uses TRBV30 and TRBJ2-1; D is ambiguous. Trimming stripped 4 bases from V and 8 bases from J, with 15 bases between. CDR1 and CDR2 (germline): GTSNPN, SVGIG (reference sequence). This CDR3 contains 13 residues. The CDR3 loop reads CAWTRGWVHEQFF. CDR3 in DNA: TGTGCCTGGACCCGCGGATGGGTTCATGAGCAGTTCTTC. Supplemented by reference TRBV30 and TRBJ2-1, the full variable domain reads SQTIHQWPATLVQPVGSPLSLECTVEGTSNPNLYWYRQAAGRGLQLLFYSVGIGQISSEVPQNLSASRPQDRQFILSSKKLLLSDSGFYLCAWTRGWVHEQFFGPGTRLTVL.

The chain links TRBV12-3 or TRBV12-4 to TRBJ2-5, with D unresolved. The CDR3 runs 12 residues. The V gene lost 7 bases and the J gene lost 5 bases, with 11 bases spanning the gap. CDR3 sequence: CASTWAAETQYF. The CDR3 nucleotides read TGTGCCAGCACTTGGGCTGCGGAGACCCAGTACTTC.

J is TRBJ1-2 and V is TRBV13; tentatively, D is TRBD1 (6 bases). The CDR3 runs to 12 residues. Looked up from germline, CDR1 is PRHDT and CDR2 is FYEKMQ (reference sequence). V shed 5 bases and J shed 5 bases, with 9 bases lying between them. The CDR3 reads CASSRQDYGYTF. CDR3 DNA: TGTGCCAGCAGCCGACAGGATTATGGCTACACCTTC.

This sequence joins TRBV7-3 and TRBJ1-1; D remains ambiguous. Germline CDR1 is SGHTA and CDR2 is FQGTGA. Between the trimmed V and J ends, which lost 6 bases and 1 base, there was a span of 12 bases. The CDR3 is 14 residues long. In DNA, the CDR3 is TGTGCCAGCAGTGCTGGAGTGGGGAACACTGAAGCTTTCTTT. This gives the protein CASSAGVGNTEAFF.

The V gene is TRBV5-1, the J gene TRBJ1-1; D not resolved. V was pared by 0 bases and J by 1 base, with 7 bases between. Germline-derived CDR1 and CDR2 are SGHRS and YFSETQ. The CDR3 runs 14 residues. The CDR3 DNA sequence: TGCGCCAGCAGCTTGGCACCAGGGAACACTGAAGCTTTCTTT. This gives the protein CASSLAPGNTEAFF.

The CDR3 nucleotides are TGTGCCAGCAGTCCGACAGGGGTTGGTGGCTACACCTTC. Its translation is CASSPTGVGGYTF. This sequence joins TRBV6-4 and TRBJ1-2; 8 nucleotides agree with TRBD1. The germline gives CDR1 MRHNA, CDR2 SNTAGT. The CDR3 loop spans 13 amino acids. V gave up 5 bases and J gave up 7 bases; unmatched junction bases: 6.

The rearrangement uses TRBV20-1 and TRBJ2-1, with D uncertain. Trimming stripped 1 base from V and 10 bases from J, with 8 bases between. This CDR3 contains 11 residues. Germline V CDR1 and CDR2: DFQATT, SNEGSKA (reference sequence). The CDR3 protein is CSARVALEQFF. CDR3 bases: TGCAGTGCTAGAGTGGCCCTCGAGCAGTTCTTC.

This chain connects TRBV29-1 to TRBJ2-5; D is perhaps TRBD2 (5 bases). The CDR3 has 13 amino acids. Germline-derived CDR1 and CDR2 are SQVTM and ANQGSEA. The germline V and J ends were trimmed by 4 bases and 1 base, with 10 bases remaining between them. This CDR3 reads CSVVGSGQETQYF. The DNA for the CDR3 is TGCAGCGTTGTCGGCAGCGGCCAAGAGACCCAGTACTTC.

This rearrangement joins TRBV12-3 or TRBV12-4 to TRBJ1-4; D is unresolved. The germline V and J ends were trimmed by 8 bases and 7 bases, with 14 bases remaining between them. The CDR3 sequence is 13 residues long. Written as DNA, the CDR3 is TGTGCCAGCCAAAGAGGGTCTGTTGAAAAACTGTTTTTT. Amino acids: CASQRGSVEKLFF.

This chain connects TRBV10-1 to TRBJ2-1; the match to TRBD2 covers 12 bases. V lost 2 bases and J lost 1; bases outside the gene matches: 9. The CDR3 has 19 residues. CDR1 and CDR2 (germline): WNHNN, SYGVQD (reference sequence). In nucleotides, the CDR3 is TGCGCCAGCAGTGAGGGGACTAGCGGGCGGGGATTATCCTACAATGAGCAGTTCTTC. Translated: CASSEGTSGRGLSYNEQFF.

The chain recombines TRBV5-1 with TRBJ1-4; 7 bases match TRBD1. The J segment lost 7 bases and the V segment lost 0 bases, leaving 3 bases of the junction unmatched. The CDR3 length is 14 residues. Germline V lookup: CDR1 SGHRS, CDR2 YFSETQ. DNA of the CDR3: TGCGCCAGCAGCTTGGGACAGGGCGGTGAAAAACTGTTTTTT. Translated: CASSLGQGGEKLFF. Looking up the rest from reference TRBV5-1 and TRBJ1-4 gives the full variable domain: KAGVTQTPRYLIKTRGQQVTLSCSPISGHRSVSWYQQTPGQGLQFLFEYFSETQRNKGNFPGRFSGRQFSNSRSEMNVSTLELGDSALYLCASSLGQGGEKLFFGSGTQLSVL.

This chain joins TRBV29-1 and TRBJ1-2; 7 nucleotides line up with TRBD1. The CDR3 sequence is 13 residues long. Unmatched junction bases numbered 5, after V lost 3 bases and J lost 4 bases. Germline V CDR1 and CDR2: SQVTM, ANQGSEA. CDR3 residues: CSVDPGQLYGYTF. Written as DNA, the CDR3 is TGCAGCGTTGACCCGGGACAGCTCTATGGCTACACCTTC.

The V gene is TRBV14, the J gene TRBJ1-4, with D possibly matching TRBD1 (5 bases). The CDR3 has 13 amino acids. Trimming shortened V by 4 bases and J by 8 bases, and 11 bases separated the two germline ends. Germline V gives CDR1 SGHDN, CDR2 FVKESK. CDR3 DNA sequence: TGTGCCAGCAGCCTCGGACGGGGGGAAAAACTGTTTTTT. Translation: CASSLGRGEKLFF.